These 15 T cell receptor beta chains originate from one sample sequenced in a study of blood T cell repertoires in COVID-19. This table comes from immunoSEQ multiplex PCR, and its TCRdb copy is limited to in-frame clones, with some not included. Of under 300,000 clones in the sample, approximately 90% were seen once. The sequenced sample was peripheral blood. The receptors originated from a man in his sixties who had recovered from COVID-19.

The chain has TRBV6-5 and TRBJ1-3; 7 positions agree with TRBD1. CDR1 and CDR2 (germline): MNHEY, SVGAGI. There are 15 residues in the CDR3. Unmatched junction bases numbered 7, after V lost 6 bases and J lost 2 bases. The CDR3 region is CASRRDRAAGNTIYF. Written as DNA, the CDR3 is TGTGCCAGCAGACGGGACAGAGCCGCTGGAAACACCATATATTTT.

This chain uses TRBV24-1 with TRBJ2-7, with TRBD1 matching over 9 bases. In germline, CDR1 is KGHDR, CDR2 SFDVKD. The trim removed 9 bases at V and 7 bases at J, leaving 9 bases unmatched. This CDR3 spans 13 amino acids. The CDR3 region is CATAGQGKREQYF. In DNA, the CDR3 is TGTGCCACCGCGGGACAGGGAAAGAGAGAGCAGTACTTC.

This chain uses TRBV5-1 with TRBJ2-5, with 8 positions matching TRBD1. V lost 4 bases and J lost 5; bases outside the gene matches: 7. Germline loops: CDR1 SGHRS, CDR2 YFSETQ. There are 14 residues in the CDR3. In DNA form, the CDR3 reads TGCGCCAGCAGCGGTCTTGACAGGGGTGAGACCCAGTACTTC. It codes for CASSGLDRGETQYF.

The chain carries TRBV5-6 and TRBJ2-1, with 7 bases aligning to TRBD1. The CDR3 length is 16 residues. Germline lookup yields CDR1 SGHDT and CDR2 YYEEEE. Losses at the gene ends were 6 bases for V and 0 bases for J; bases not matched to a gene: 9. CDR3 sequence (DNA): TGTGCCAGCATCCCTTCCCGGACAGGCTCCTACAATGAGCAGTTCTTC. As protein: CASIPSRTGSYNEQFF. Full variable domain (outside the CDR3, taken from reference TRBV5-6 and TRBJ2-1): DAGVTQSPTHLIKTRGQQVTLRCSPKSGHDTVSWYQQALGQGPQFIFQYYEEEERQRGNFPDRFSGHQFPNYSSELNVNALLLGDSALYLCASIPSRTGSYNEQFFGPGTRLTVL.

The chain uses TRBV9 and TRBJ2-2, with TRBD2 as a possible D gene (5 bases). CDR1 is SGDLS and CDR2 is YYNGEE in the germline V gene. The CDR3 contains 16 residues. V was shortened by 3 bases and J by 2 bases, with 14 bases between the two germline ends. CDR3 amino acids: CASSGGATVNTGELFF. The CDR3 coding sequence is TGTGCCAGCAGCGGGGGAGCCACCGTTAACACCGGGGAGCTGTTTTTT.

The CDR3 DNA is TGTGCCATCAGTGAGGAGTCGGGGGGGGGCTTGGAGACCCAGTACTTC. It codes for CAISEESGGGLETQYF. The chain carries TRBV10-3 and TRBJ2-5; 8 positions agree with TRBD2. CDR1 is ENHRY and CDR2 is SYGVKD in the germline V gene. CDR3 length: 16 amino acids. The V and J ends lost 2 bases and 5 bases, in that order; junction bases with no gene match: 10.

This chain links TRBV11-3 with TRBJ2-2, with 8 bases matching TRBD2. Per germline, CDR1 SGHNT and CDR2 YENEEA. Losses at the gene ends were 3 bases for V and 4 bases for J; bases not matched to a gene: 7. The CDR3 length is 16 residues. CDR3: CASSFSGGQTTGELFF. CDR3 sequence (DNA): TGTGCCAGCAGCTTCTCGGGGGGGCAAACCACCGGGGAGCTGTTTTTT. Full variable domain (rest looked up from reference TRBV11-3 and TRBJ2-2): EAGVVQSPRYKIIEKKQPVAFWCNPISGHNTLYWYLQNLGQGPELLIRYENEEAVDDSQLPKDRFSAERLKGVDSTLKIQPAELGDSAVYLCASSFSGGQTTGELFFGEGSRLTVL.

V usage is TRBV30 and J usage is TRBJ1-6; tentative D call: TRBD1 (6 bases). Germline loops: CDR1 GTSNPN, CDR2 SVGIG (reference sequence). CDR3 length: 14 residues. With 1 base removed from V and 13 bases from J, the gap between germline ends came to 17 bases. In DNA form, the CDR3 reads TGTGCCTGGAGTGCCCCCACAGGGCGTCCCCCCCTCCACTTT. Residues: CAWSAPTGRPPLHF. The full variable domain, its missing parts supplied by reference TRBV30 and TRBJ1-6, is SQTIHQWPATLVQPVGSPLSLECTVEGTSNPNLYWYRQAAGRGLQLLFYSVGIGQISSEVPQNLSASRPQDRQFILSSKKLLLSDSGFYLCAWSAPTGRPPLHFGNGTRLTVT.

The chain carries TRBV11-2 and TRBJ1-1; D gene ambiguous. With 4 bases removed from V and 0 bases from J, the gap between germline ends came to 6 bases. This CDR3 region has 13 residues. Germline CDR1 and CDR2: SGHAT and FQNNGV. The CDR3 spells CASSSMVNTEAFF. In DNA form, the CDR3 reads TGTGCCAGCAGCTCTATGGTGAACACTGAAGCTTTCTTT.

The chain joins TRBV20-1 to TRBJ1-2, with 9 bases lining up with TRBD1. The CDR3 extends over 14 amino acids. Unmatched junction bases numbered 9, after V lost 3 bases and J lost 7 bases. Germline V gene lookup returns CDR1 DFQATT and CDR2 SNEGSKA (reference sequence). CDR3 loop: CSASETGGAGGYTF. CDR3 nucleotide sequence: TGCAGTGCTAGTGAAACAGGGGGCGCCGGTGGCTACACCTTC.

The chain carries TRBV2 and TRBJ2-3, with a tentative D call TRBD1 (5 bases). Per the germline V gene, CDR1 is SNHLY and CDR2 is FYNNEI. Deletions cut 11 bases from V and 1 base from J, with 19 bases between. This CDR3 has 15 residues. CDR3 region: CAGLRRQYGTDTQYF. As DNA, the CDR3 is TGTGCCGGCCTCCGGCGACAGTACGGCACAGATACGCAGTATTTT.

The chain couples TRBV6-5 to TRBJ2-2; D ambiguous. Germline loops: CDR1 MNHEY, CDR2 SVGAGI. V was trimmed by 1 base and J by 4 bases, leaving 7 bases between them. This CDR3 contains 14 residues. CDR3 nucleotide sequence: TGTGCCAGCAGTTACTATCAGTCCACCGGGGAGCTGTTTTTT. This sequence encodes CASSYYQSTGELFF.

This clone was seen only a few times. The rearrangement links TRBV30 to TRBJ1-5, with D tentatively TRBD1 (5 bases). Germline CDR1 reads GTSNPN; CDR2 reads SVGIG (reference sequence). CDR3 length: 14 residues. The ends were cut back, 1 base at V and 4 bases at J, with 11 bases in the middle. The DNA for the CDR3 is TGTGCCTGGAGTGAACGGAGGGGAAATCAGCCCCAGCATTTT. It codes for CAWSERRGNQPQHF.

The chain uses TRBV19 and TRBJ2-4, with 10 bases aligning to TRBD1. CDR1 and CDR2 (germline): LNHDA, SQIVND (reference sequence). The CDR3 totals 18 residues. V shed 8 bases and J 0 bases; nucleotides not matched to a gene: 13. CDR3 bases: TGTGCCAGTTCTAATTCGGACAGGGGGTCGTTAGCCAAAAACATTCAGTACTTC. This codes for CASSNSDRGSLAKNIQYF.

This chain connects TRBV10-3 to TRBJ2-3; no definite D call. CDR1 ENHRY and CDR2 SYGVKD come from the germline V gene. CDR3 length equals 16 residues. V lost 3 bases, J lost 0 bases, and 13 bases lay in between. CDR3 amino acids: CAISDSTWASTDTQYF. DNA for the CDR3: TGTGCCATCAGTGATTCGACCTGGGCTAGCACAGATACGCAGTATTTT.